The source of this T cell receptor beta chain is a study of graft-versus-host responses after intestinal transplantation. For the study at large: In this cohort, recipients had multivisceral, liver-intestinal, or isolated intestinal transplants.

For this clone: Its antigen is unknown.

The CDR3 has 18 amino acids. The trim removed 5 bases at V and 0 bases at J, leaving 10 bases unmatched. Per germline, CDR1 SGHVS and CDR2 FNYEAQ. Whole-study results and caveats: Peak circulating GvH clone levels were associated with early post-transplant HvG declines. Researchers found GvH clones in recipient marrow, and some showed up first in ileum or blood.

Method: immunoSEQ multiplex PCR; TCRdb's copy keeps in-frame clones and lacks some. Here the sample spans 20,000 to 30,000 clones, 90% being singletons. Material: PBMCs, obtained 38 to 40 days after intestinal transplant. The rearrangement joins TRBV7-6 to TRBJ1-3; 10 bases agree with TRBD1. This receptor was identified in a human patient who received an intestinal transplant, so some T cells may come from the graft donor. The CDR3 sequence: CASSPFRDRGYSGNTIYF. The CDR3 nucleotides are TGTGCCAGCAGCCCATTCCGGGACAGGGGCTACTCTGGAAACACCATATATTTT.